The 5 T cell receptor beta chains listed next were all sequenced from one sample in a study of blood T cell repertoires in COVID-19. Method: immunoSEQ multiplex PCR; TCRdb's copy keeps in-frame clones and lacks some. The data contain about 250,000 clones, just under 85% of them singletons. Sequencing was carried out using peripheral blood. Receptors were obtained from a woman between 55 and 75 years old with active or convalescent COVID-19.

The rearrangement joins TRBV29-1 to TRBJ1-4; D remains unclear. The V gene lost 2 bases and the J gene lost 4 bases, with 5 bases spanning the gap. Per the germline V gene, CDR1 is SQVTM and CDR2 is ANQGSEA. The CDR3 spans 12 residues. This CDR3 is CSVETDNEKLFF. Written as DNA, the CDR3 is TGCAGCGTTGAAACAGATAATGAAAAACTGTTTTTT.

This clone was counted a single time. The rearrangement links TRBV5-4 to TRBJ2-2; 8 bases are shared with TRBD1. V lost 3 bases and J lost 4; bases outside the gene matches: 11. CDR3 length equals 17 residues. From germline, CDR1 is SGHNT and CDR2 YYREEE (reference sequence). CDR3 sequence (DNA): TGTGCCAGCAGCTCGGACAGGGACCTCGTTGGCACCGGGGAGCTGTTTTTT. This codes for CASSSDRDLVGTGELFF.

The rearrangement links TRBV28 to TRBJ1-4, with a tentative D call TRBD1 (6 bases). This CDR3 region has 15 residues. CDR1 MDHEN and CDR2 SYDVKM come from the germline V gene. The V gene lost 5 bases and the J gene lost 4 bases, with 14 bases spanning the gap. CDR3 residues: CASSIPDRINEKLFF. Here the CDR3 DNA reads TGTGCCAGCAGTATCCCGGACAGAATTAATGAAAAACTGTTTTTT.

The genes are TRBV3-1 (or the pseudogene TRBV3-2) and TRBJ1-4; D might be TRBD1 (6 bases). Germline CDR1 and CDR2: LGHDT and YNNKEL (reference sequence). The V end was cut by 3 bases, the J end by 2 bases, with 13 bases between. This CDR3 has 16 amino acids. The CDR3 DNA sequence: TGTGCCAGCAGCCATTCAACAGGGTACACTAATGAAAAACTGTTTTTT. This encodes CASSHSTGYTNEKLFF.

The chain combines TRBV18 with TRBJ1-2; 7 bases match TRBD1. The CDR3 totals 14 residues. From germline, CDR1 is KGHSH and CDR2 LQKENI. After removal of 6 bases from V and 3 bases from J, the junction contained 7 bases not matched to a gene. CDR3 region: CASSPGQRDYGYTF. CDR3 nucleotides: TGTGCCAGCTCTCCGGGACAGCGAGACTATGGCTACACCTTC.